Sequencing of this T cell receptor beta chain was carried out in a study of human T cells and chemical hapten exposure. Study-wide background: Small differences in pooled library volume mainly drove the variation in TCR yields per sample.

This clonotype turned up a few times. Its antigen is not identified. Unique molecular identifiers were affixed to discrete cDNA molecules within the library. In the study's own analysis: A per-sample median of around 100,000 TCRs was observed, with a range of roughly 23,224 to 700,000. Via MiXCR, TCRdb re-called the reads, giving one row per CDR3 protein. These V and J calls originate from TCRdb's pipeline instead of the authors' own analysis. The table has 100,000 to 150,000 distinct CDR3 sequences, around 9% seen once. Per germline, CDR1 DFQATT and CDR2 SNEGSKA (reference sequence). CDR3 length: 15 amino acids. V lost 0 bases and J lost 0, with 11 bases in between. Study-wide results and limits: With regard to DPC sensitization, TCRs above 1 in 1000 frequency did not change.

Unfractionated whole blood was the source from which total RNA was extracted. The TCR comes from a human donor in good health. Some clones in this sample may be carry-over from other donors' samples. The chain combines TRBV20-1 with TRBJ1-2; D unresolved. Sample: whole blood. CDR3 protein: CSAREGGLSNYGYTF. In DNA form, the CDR3 reads TGCAGTGCTAGAGAAGGCGGACTATCTAACTATGGCTACACCTTC.